This TCR beta chain came from a study of technical replicates of blood from a handful of donors. Clones were sequenced by immunoSEQ multiplex PCR, and TCRdb holds only the in-frame ones, with some missing. The sample carries roughly 100,000 clones, nearly 96% recorded once. The germline V and J ends were trimmed by 10 bases and 4 bases, with 19 bases remaining between them. The germline CDR1 and CDR2 sequences are MNHNS and SASEGT. The CDR3 spans 14 residues. This chain uses TRBV6-1 with TRBJ1-2; no reliable D call. The receptor was derived from a human donor in good health. Source material: T cells isolated from PBMCs. CDR3 bases: TGTGCCATCATATCGGTAGTCCCGATCTATGGCTACACCTTC. Its protein product is CAIISVVPIYGYTF.